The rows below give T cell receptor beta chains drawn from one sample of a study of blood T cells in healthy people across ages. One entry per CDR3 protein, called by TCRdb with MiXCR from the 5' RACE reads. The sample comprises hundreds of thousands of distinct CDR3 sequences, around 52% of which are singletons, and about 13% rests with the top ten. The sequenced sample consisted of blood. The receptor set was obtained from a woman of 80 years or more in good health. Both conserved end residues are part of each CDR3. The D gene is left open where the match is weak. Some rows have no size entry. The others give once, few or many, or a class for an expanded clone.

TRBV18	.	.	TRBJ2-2	CASSPRGGTGELFF	TGTGCCAGCTCACCCCGAGGGGGGACCGGGGAGCTGTTTTTT
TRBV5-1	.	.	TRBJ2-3	CASSPGGDPHTQYF	TGCGCCAGCAGCCCAGGCGGGGATCCACATACGCAGTATTTT
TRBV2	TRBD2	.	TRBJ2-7	CASTTSGNSYEQYF	TGTGCCAGCACTACTAGCGGGAACTCCTACGAGCAGTACTTC
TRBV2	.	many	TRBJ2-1	CASSEAQSSYNEQFF	TGTGCCAGCAGTGAAGCTCAGAGCTCCTACAATGAGCAGTTCTTC
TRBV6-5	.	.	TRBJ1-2	CASSYYRGRDGYTF	TGTGCCAGCAGTTACTATCGGGGGCGCGATGGCTACACCTTC
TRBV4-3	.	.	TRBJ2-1	CASSTRGLRGWYEQFF	TGCGCCAGCAGCACGCGAGGCCTGCGCGGGTGGTATGAGCAGTTCTTC
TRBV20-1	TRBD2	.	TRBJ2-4	CSADVPLREPKNIQYF	TGCAGTGCTGACGTCCCTTTGCGGGAGCCCAAAAACATTCAGTACTTC
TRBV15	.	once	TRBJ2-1	CATSRSSGLAEFGYNEQFF	TGTGCCACCAGCAGAAGCTCGGGGTTAGCGGAGTTTGGTTACAATGAGCAGTTCTTC
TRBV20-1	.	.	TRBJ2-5	CSARDPLSLMTSLVRETQYF	TGCAGTGCTAGAGATCCCCTAAGCCTCATGACTAGTCTGGTTCGAGAGACCCAGTACTTC
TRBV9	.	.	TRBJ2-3	CASSDLGQANTQYF	TGTGCCAGCAGCGATCTAGGTCAGGCGAATACGCAGTATTTT
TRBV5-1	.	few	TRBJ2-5	CASSLALQTGPETQYF	TGCGCCAGCAGCTTGGCCTTACAGACAGGACCAGAGACCCAGTACTTC
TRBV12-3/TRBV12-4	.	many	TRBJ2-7	CASTGGRELFEQYF	TGTGCCAGCACCGGGGGGCGGGAGTTATTCGAGCAGTACTTC
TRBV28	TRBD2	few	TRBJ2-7	CASSSTGLAEAYEQYF	TGTGCCAGCAGTTCTACCGGACTAGCGGAAGCCTACGAGCAGTACTTC
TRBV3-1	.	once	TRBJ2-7	CASSQFGAFSYNEQYF	TGTGCCAGCAGCCAATTTGGCGCCTTCTCCTACAATGAGCAGTACTTC
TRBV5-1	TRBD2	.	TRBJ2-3	CASSAGLAIARNTDTQYF	TGCGCCAGCAGCGCGGGACTAGCGATTGCCCGTAACACAGATACGCAGTATTTT
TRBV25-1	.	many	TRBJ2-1	CASSPQRTNNEQFF	TGTGCCAGCAGTCCTCAGCGGACAAACAATGAGCAGTTCTTC
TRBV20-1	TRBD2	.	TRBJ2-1	CSAPHLAGGGNEQFF	TGCAGTGCGCCCCACCTAGCGGGAGGAGGGAATGAGCAGTTCTTC
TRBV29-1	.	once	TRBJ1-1	CSFNVAVGAEAFF	TGCAGCTTTAACGTAGCGGTAGGGGCTGAAGCTTTCTTT
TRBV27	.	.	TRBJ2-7	CASRGDGDSSYEQYF	TGTGCCAGCAGAGGGGACGGAGATAGCTCCTACGAGCAGTACTTC
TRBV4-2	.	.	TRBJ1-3	CASSQSARSSGNTIYF	TGTGCCAGCAGCCAAAGTGCGCGGAGCTCTGGAAACACCATATATTTT
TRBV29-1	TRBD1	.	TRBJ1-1	CSGEDRDAEAFF	TGCAGCGGGGAGGACAGGGACGCTGAAGCTTTCTTT
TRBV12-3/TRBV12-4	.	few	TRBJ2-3	CASSPQGWGGDTQYF	TGTGCCAGCAGTCCACAGGGTTGGGGGGGGGATACGCAGTATTTT
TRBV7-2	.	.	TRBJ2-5	CASSLVASGTQYF	TGTGCCAGCAGCTTAGTAGCGTCGGGGACCCAGTACTTC
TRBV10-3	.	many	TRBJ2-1	CAISDPVGGNEQFF	TGTGCCATCAGTGATCCGGTGGGTGGCAATGAGCAGTTCTTC
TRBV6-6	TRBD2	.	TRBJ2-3	CAGSVDTSGDLDTQYF	TGTGCCGGCAGTGTTGACACTAGCGGGGACCTAGATACGCAGTATTTT
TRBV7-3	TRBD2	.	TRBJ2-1	CASSLSAGALFF	TGTGCCAGCAGCTTATCGGCGGGAGCATTGTTCTTC
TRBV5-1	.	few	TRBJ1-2	CASSDTGQDGYTF	TGCGCCAGCAGCGATACAGGGCAAGATGGCTACACCTTC
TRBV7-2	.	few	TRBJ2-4	CASSHHGTNLAKNIQYF	TGTGCCAGCAGCCACCATGGGACAAATCTAGCCAAAAACATTCAGTACTTC
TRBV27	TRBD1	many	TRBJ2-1	CASGQGSYNEQFF	TGTGCCAGCGGACAGGGGTCCTACAATGAGCAGTTCTTC
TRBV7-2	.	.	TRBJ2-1	CASSWKNEQFF	TGTGCCAGCAGCTGGAAAAATGAGCAGTTCTTC
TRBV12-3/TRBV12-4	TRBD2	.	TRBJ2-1	CASSLSSGGSRSYNEQFF	TGTGCCAGCAGTTTAAGTTCGGGGGGGAGTCGCTCCTACAATGAGCAGTTCTTC
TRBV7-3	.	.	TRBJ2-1	CASSLTPGQGGFF	TGTGCCAGCAGCTTAACTCCGGGGCAGGGCGGGTTCTTC
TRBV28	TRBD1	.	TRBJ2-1	CVSSVQGTYNEQFF	TGTGTCAGCAGTGTACAGGGGACCTACAATGAGCAGTTCTTC
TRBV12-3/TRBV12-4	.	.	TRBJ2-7	CASSPTGPPVYEQYF	TGTGCCAGCAGTCCTACAGGGCCCCCGGTATACGAGCAGTACTTC
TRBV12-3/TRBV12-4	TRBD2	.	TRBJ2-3	CASSLGLAGGASADTQYF	TGTGCCAGCAGTTTAGGACTAGCGGGGGGAGCGAGTGCAGATACGCAGTATTTT
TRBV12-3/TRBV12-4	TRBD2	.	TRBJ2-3	CASSFWSSGRADTQYF	TGTGCCAGCAGTTTCTGGTCTAGCGGGAGAGCAGATACGCAGTATTTT
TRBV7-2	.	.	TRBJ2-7	CASSLVASTGNEQYF	TGTGCCAGCAGCTTAGTAGCCTCAACAGGGAACGAGCAGTACTTC
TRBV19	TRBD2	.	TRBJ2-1	CASSITSGSLGEQFF	TGTGCCAGTAGTATCACTAGCGGGAGTCTGGGGGAGCAGTTCTTC
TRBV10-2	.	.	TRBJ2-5	CASRRGGRDGETQYF	TGCGCCAGCCGAAGAGGAGGCAGGGATGGAGAGACCCAGTACTTC
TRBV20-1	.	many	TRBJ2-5	CSARDLGNQETQYF	TGCAGTGCTAGAGATCTGGGGAACCAAGAGACCCAGTACTTC
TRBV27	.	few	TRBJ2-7	CASSGSGFYEQYF	TGTGCCAGCAGTGGATCCGGCTTCTACGAGCAGTACTTC
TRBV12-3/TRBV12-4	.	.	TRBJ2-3	CASRYDMRSADAQYF	TGTGCCAGCAGATACGATATGCGGAGTGCAGATGCGCAGTATTTT
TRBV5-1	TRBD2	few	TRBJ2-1	CASSWVAGGSNEQFF	TGCGCCAGCAGCTGGGTTGCGGGAGGGAGCAATGAGCAGTTCTTC
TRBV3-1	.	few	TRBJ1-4	CASSQTGELFF	TGTGCCAGCAGCCAAACCGGAGAACTGTTTTTT
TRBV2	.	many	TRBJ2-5	CASSVELSRGETQYF	TGTGCCAGCAGTGTGGAGTTATCCAGGGGAGAGACCCAGTACTTC
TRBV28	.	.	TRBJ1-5	CACSNNQPQHF	TGTGCATGCTCAAACAATCAGCCCCAGCATTTT
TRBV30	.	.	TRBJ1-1	CAWSIGSNTEAFF	TGTGCCTGGAGTATCGGCAGCAACACTGAAGCTTTCTTT
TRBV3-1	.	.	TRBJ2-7	CASSLRPLVVAQYF	TGTGCCAGCAGCCTCCGGCCTCTCGTTGTAGCGCAGTACTTC
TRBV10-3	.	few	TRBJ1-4	CAVKTGEEKLFF	TGTGCCGTGAAGACTGGGGAAGAAAAACTGTTTTTT
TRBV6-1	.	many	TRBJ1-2	CASPEQGKNGYTF	TGTGCCAGTCCCGAGCAGGGGAAAAATGGCTACACCTTC
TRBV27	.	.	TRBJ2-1	CASNPGPLYNEQFF	TGTGCCAGCAACCCGGGACCATTGTACAATGAGCAGTTCTTC
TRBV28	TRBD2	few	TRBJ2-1	CASSSLGDYYNEQFF	TGTGCCAGCAGTAGCCTAGGGGACTACTACAATGAGCAGTTCTTC
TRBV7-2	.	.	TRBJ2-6	CASSSRPRGANVLTF	TGTGCCAGCAGCTCCCGGCCGAGGGGGGCCAACGTCCTGACTTTC